The 14 T cell receptor beta chains below were found in one sample sequenced in a study of T cell responses to AZD1222 COVID-19 vaccine. Measured with immunoSEQ multiplex PCR; TCRdb has only the in-frame clones, and not every one. The sample yields roughly 200,000 clones, approximately 92% seen once. This specimen was peripheral blood, taken 28 days after the second dose of the MenACWY control vaccine. These receptors all stem from an adult who received the MenACWY meningococcal vaccine as a control.

The chain employs TRBV6-6 and TRBJ1-3, with TRBD1 as a possible D gene (5 bases). The V gene's germline CDR1 is MNHNY and CDR2 SVGAGI (reference sequence). The CDR3 sequence is 16 residues long. V gave up 6 bases and J gave up 3 bases, with 18 bases separating them. The CDR3 sequence is CASSPRGVQYGNTIYF. CDR3 DNA: TGTGCCAGCAGCCCAAGGGGAGTCCAATATGGAAACACCATATATTTT.

The rearrangement links TRBV6-2 or TRBV6-3 to TRBJ1-1; TRBD1 agrees at 8 bases. This CDR3 is built from 16 residues. Germline values: CDR1 MNHEY, CDR2 SVGEGT. The V gene end was trimmed by 6 bases and the J gene end by 4 bases; junction bases not matched to a gene: 13. For the CDR3, the DNA is TGTGCCAGCAGCGATGGGTCCCACCAGGGGGCCACTGAAGCTTTCTTT. This translates into CASSDGSHQGATEAFF.

The genes are TRBV4-1 and TRBJ1-4; TRBD1 aligns across 7 bases. The V gene end was trimmed by 1 base and the J gene end by 5 bases; junction bases not matched to a gene: 10. The germline V gene has CDR1 MGHRA and CDR2 YSYEKL. The CDR3 spans 17 residues. The CDR3 nucleotides are TGCGCCAGCAGCCAAGCTTCCGCGGGACAGCCGAATGAAAAACTGTTTTTT. This gives the protein CASSQASAGQPNEKLFF.

The V gene is TRBV18, the J gene TRBJ1-5; D is perhaps TRBD1 (5 bases). The CDR3 is 14 amino acids. V was shortened by 3 bases and J by 2 bases, with 8 bases between the two germline ends. Germline V gene data show CDR1 as KGHSH and CDR2 as LQKENI. CDR3 residues: CASSPETGNQPQHF. The CDR3 nucleotides read TGTGCCAGCTCACCGGAGACAGGCAATCAGCCCCAGCATTTT.

The genes are TRBV6-5 and TRBJ1-2; no definite D call. Between the trimmed V and J ends, which lost 5 bases and 4 bases, there was a span of 8 bases. Germline lookup yields CDR1 MNHEY and CDR2 SVGAGI. The CDR3 is 12 residues long. The CDR3 DNA follows: TGTGCCAGCAGTCGACTGGGCTATGGCTACACCTTC. Protein product: CASSRLGYGYTF.

CDR3 nucleotide sequence: TGTGCCTGGAGTAAAAATTGGGGGCTGGGAGAAAAACTGTTTTTT. This translates into CAWSKNWGLGEKLFF. This rearrangement joins TRBV30 to TRBJ1-4; a weak D match, TRBD1 (6 bases). Trimming removed 2 bases from V and 8 bases from J, with 18 bases in between. Germline loops: CDR1 GTSNPN, CDR2 SVGIG (reference sequence). The CDR3 is made up of 15 amino acids.

The chain uses TRBV2 and TRBJ1-1; D is uncertain. Germline CDR1 is SNHLY and CDR2 is FYNNEI. Trimming took 4 bases from V and 3 from J, leaving 9 bases between them. The CDR3 is 13 amino acids. CDR3 sequence (DNA): TGTGCCAGCAGTGTCAACGGTGACACTGAAGCTTTCTTT. Protein product: CASSVNGDTEAFF.

This chain joins TRBV7-8 and TRBJ1-5, with D tentatively TRBD1 (5 bases). Trimming took off 5 bases at V and 5 bases at J, with 16 bases between the two ends. Per the germline V gene, CDR1 is SGHVS and CDR2 is FQNEAQ. The CDR3 runs 15 residues. CDR3 bases: TGTGCCAGCAGCCTGACCTGGGACGAGGATCAGCCCCAGCATTTT. This gives the protein CASSLTWDEDQPQHF.

The chain employs TRBV19 and TRBJ1-2; D gene unclear. Germline CDR1 reads LNHDA; CDR2 reads SQIVND (reference sequence). The CDR3 runs to 16 residues. Deletions cut 4 bases from V and 7 bases from J, with 22 bases between. As DNA, the CDR3 is TGTGCCAGTAGTACCGGCTCTACAACCTCCGTATTTGGCTACACCTTC. Amino acid sequence: CASSTGSTTSVFGYTF.

J is TRBJ1-2 and V is TRBV5-1; maybe TRBD1 (5 bases). CDR3 length: 15 amino acids. V was shortened by 3 bases and J by 2 bases, with 14 bases between the two germline ends. Germline V gene sequence: CDR1 SGHRS, CDR2 YFSETQ. This CDR3 reads CASSSQGSPNYGYTF. The CDR3 DNA follows: TGCGCCAGCAGCTCTCAGGGTTCCCCAAACTATGGCTACACCTTC.

The chain couples TRBV7-2 to TRBJ2-5; D is unclear. V was clipped by 10 bases and J by 4 bases, with 22 bases between them. CDR1 is SGHTA and CDR2 is FQGNSA in the germline V gene. The CDR3 is 15 amino acids. Written as DNA, the CDR3 is TGTGCCACCGCCCTCGACCCTACCCGACCAGAGACCCAGTACTTC. This codes for CATALDPTRPETQYF.

This clone was seen just once. The chain uses TRBV4-1 and TRBJ2-6; D gene unclear. Trimming cost V 1 base and J 0 bases, with 10 bases left between them. Germline V gene sequence: CDR1 MGHRA, CDR2 YSYEKL. The length of the CDR3 is 17 residues. The CDR3 spells CASSQGYRVSGANVLTF. The CDR3 nucleotides are TGCGCCAGCAGCCAAGGATACCGGGTCTCTGGGGCCAACGTCCTGACTTTC.

The CDR3 DNA follows: TGTGCCAGCAGTGAATCTGAGGGGCGCTTATCACCCCTCCACTTT. Translation gives CASSESEGRLSPLHF. The chain uses TRBV25-1 and TRBJ1-6; tentative D call: TRBD1 (5 bases). Trimming stripped 1 base from V and 10 bases from J, with 14 bases between. The CDR3 totals 15 residues. Germline V gives CDR1 MGHDK, CDR2 SYGVNS.

This sequence joins TRBV12-3 or TRBV12-4 and TRBJ2-5, with no clear D. V was shortened by 4 bases and J by 7 bases, with 13 bases between the two germline ends. CDR3 length: 13 amino acids. CDR3 sequence reads: CASSSAQARTQYF. CDR3 nucleotide sequence: TGTGCCAGCAGTTCCGCCCAAGCTAGGACCCAGTACTTC.